The 28 T cell receptor beta chains listed next were all sequenced from one sample in a study of blood T cells in healthy people across ages (dated by TCRdb to 2015 to 2017). Library preparation employed 5' RACE. The second PCR ran for roughly 6 to 11 cycles and used a J-beta primer mix along with a sample-barcoded 5' primer. The raw public data were reprocessed by TCRdb itself: fastp quality trimming at Q25, MiXCR clonotype calling, in-frame beta chains only. Each entry is one CDR3 protein sequence, shown with its most common DNA and genes. Recorded for this sample are fewer than 2 million distinct CDR3 sequences; more than 35% of them occurred a single time. The ten largest clonotypes hold roughly 24% of the sample. Sequencing input: blood. The receptor source for this set is a human donor in good health.

The chain employs TRBV20-1 and TRBJ1-1; D is unclear. CDR3 size: 20 residues. Germline-derived CDR1 and CDR2 are DFQATT and SNEGSKA (reference sequence). Trimming shortened V by 0 bases and J by 0 bases, and 26 bases separated the two germline ends. This CDR3 reads CSARDYREQSPRYMNTEAFF. The CDR3, as DNA: TGCAGTGCTAGAGATTATAGGGAACAATCCCCCCGATACATGAACACTGAAGCTTTCTTT.

This clonotype was found a few times. The gene calls are TRBV10-3 and TRBJ1-2; no firm D call. Germline-derived CDR1 and CDR2 are ENHRY and SYGVKD. This CDR3 is built from 16 residues. The V end lost 0 bases, the J end lost 8 bases, and 19 bases lay between the germline ends. Here the CDR3 reads CAISESFTEGLRGYTF. Written as DNA, the CDR3 is TGTGCCATCAGTGAGTCGTTCACAGAAGGATTACGAGGCTACACCTTC.

The V and J genes are TRBV15 and TRBJ1-2, with TRBD1 matching over 11 bases. With 0 bases clipped from V and 7 bases from J, the junction kept 7 bases outside the gene matches. Per the germline V gene, CDR1 is LNHNV and CDR2 is YYDKDF (reference sequence). The CDR3 spans 16 residues. The CDR3 region has the DNA TGTGCCACCAGCAGAGAGCGGTTTGGGACAGGGGGTGGCTACACCTTC. Translated: CATSRERFGTGGGYTF.

Many counts were recorded for this clonotype. The chain joins TRBV7-2 to TRBJ2-3, with 13 bases fitting TRBD2. Trimming removed 5 bases from V and 2 bases from J; junction bases left unmatched: 4. The germline CDR1 and CDR2 sequences are SGHTA and FQGNSA. The CDR3 has 16 residues. CDR3 coding DNA: TGTGCCAGCAGCCTTGGACTAGCGGGGGTCACAGATACGCAGTATTTT. Protein sequence: CASSLGLAGVTDTQYF.

The CDR3 nucleotides read TGCGCCAGCAGCCAAGAAGACAGCCAACTCTACGAGCAGTACTTC. It is translated as CASSQEDSQLYEQYF. This sequence joins TRBV4-3 and TRBJ2-7, with TRBD1 as a possible D gene (5 bases). The CDR3 has 15 amino acids. The germline gives CDR1 LGHNA, CDR2 YSLEER. V was trimmed by 0 bases and J by 3 bases, leaving 12 bases between them.

The chain carries TRBV20-1 and TRBJ1-5; D is perhaps TRBD1 (5 bases). V lost 0 bases and J 13 bases, leaving 19 bases between the germline ends. Germline V gene sequence: CDR1 DFQATT, CDR2 SNEGSKA (reference sequence). This CDR3 spans 14 amino acids. The CDR3 nucleotides are TGCAGTGCTAGAGATGGCAGGGAAAGTTTTAGTCAGCATTTT. Its protein product is CSARDGRESFSQHF.

The chain employs TRBV12-3 or TRBV12-4 and TRBJ1-2; 7 bases map to TRBD1. This CDR3 has 14 residues. The junction had 8 bases not matched to a gene; V was cut back by 6 bases and J by 4 bases. The CDR3 region is CASSLRQGIYGYTF. CDR3 DNA: TGTGCCAGCAGCCTCAGACAGGGTATCTATGGCTACACCTTC.

In its sample, this clonotype was seen a few times. V usage is TRBV4-3 and J usage is TRBJ1-2; D ambiguous. Germline V CDR1 and CDR2: LGHNA, YSLEER. The ends were cut back, 3 bases at V and 4 bases at J, with 21 bases in the middle. The CDR3 covers 17 residues. The CDR3 nucleotides are TGCGCCAGCAGCCAGGCAGAAGGGCCCCGAGCGGGCTATGGCTACACCTTC. It codes for CASSQAEGPRAGYGYTF.

About this clonotype: This likely comes from a read error, as the CDR3 has no conserved phenylalanine or tryptophan at its end. The rearrangement joins TRBV29-1 to TRBJ1-4; D ambiguous. Trimming removed 7 bases at V and 6 bases at J, with 18 bases between. The V gene's germline CDR1 is SQVTM and CDR2 ANQGSEA. This CDR3 has 14 residues. CDR3 DNA sequence: TGCAGCGCTGAGTTAGGAGATAATTATGAAAAACTGTTTTTG. This sequence encodes CSAELGDNYEKLFL.

This clonotype appeared a few times. This chain links TRBV7-9 with TRBJ2-3; 8 bases are shared with TRBD1. V was clipped by 4 bases and J by 2 bases; unmatched bases: 14. Germline CDR1 and CDR2: SEHNR and FQNEAQ (reference sequence). The CDR3 contains 18 residues. The DNA for the CDR3 is TGTGCCAGCAGCTCGACTTGGGGCCGACAGGGGCACACAGATACGCAGTATTTT. Amino acid sequence: CASSSTWGRQGHTDTQYF. The full variable domain, completed using reference TRBV7-9 and TRBJ2-3, is DTGVSQNPRHKITKRGQNVTFRCDPISEHNRLYWYRQTLGQGPEFLTYFQNEAQLEKSRLLSDRFSAERPKGSFSTLEIQRTEQGDSAMYLCASSSTWGRQGHTDTQYFGPGTRLTVL.

The sample holds a few counts of this clonotype. The chain couples TRBV20-1 to TRBJ2-3; 7 nucleotides match TRBD2. The germline V gene encodes CDR1 DFQATT and CDR2 SNEGSKA (reference sequence). V trimming: 3 bases; J trimming: 2 bases; junction bases outside the gene matches: 8. The CDR3 totals 15 residues. The CDR3 nucleotides read TGCAGTGCTAGTTCCGCGGGGGTATCCACAGATACGCAGTATTTT. Encoded protein: CSASSAGVSTDTQYF.

The chain uses TRBV20-1 and TRBJ2-1; 8 nucleotides line up with TRBD2. The J call is uncertain, as TRBJ2-7 better fits the DNA end. The CDR3 has 14 amino acids. CDR1 and CDR2 from the germline V gene are DFQATT and SNEGSKA (reference sequence). The CDR3 region is CSARVRGAYNEQYF. The CDR3 DNA reads as TGCAGTGCCAGGGTGCGGGGGGCCTACAATGAGCAGTACTTC.

The V and J genes are TRBV12-3 or TRBV12-4 and TRBJ2-5, with D possibly matching TRBD2 (5 bases). V shed 7 bases and J shed 2 bases, with 17 bases lying between them. The CDR3 is 15 amino acids. The CDR3 coding sequence is TGTGCCAGCACTCCCGCAGGCCGACTACAAGAGACCCAGTACTTC. It codes for CASTPAGRLQETQYF.

This chain connects TRBV6-1 to TRBJ2-1, with D perhaps TRBD2 (6 bases). The CDR3 has 15 residues. Trimming stripped 8 bases from V and 2 bases from J, with 16 bases between. Germline CDR1 is MNHNS and CDR2 is SASEGT. The CDR3: CASGSGYHTYNEQFF. Here the CDR3 DNA reads TGTGCCAGCGGTAGCGGATACCATACCTACAATGAGCAGTTCTTC.

CDR3 in amino acids: CASSEDRVFNYGYTF. The CDR3 coding sequence is TGCGCCAGCAGCGAGGACAGGGTATTTAACTATGGCTACACCTTC. The chain couples TRBV5-1 to TRBJ1-2; TRBD1 aligns across 8 bases. V gave up 4 bases and J gave up 1 base; unmatched junction bases: 6. The CDR3 sequence is 15 residues long. Germline V gene sequence: CDR1 SGHRS, CDR2 YFSETQ.

This chain uses TRBV13 with TRBJ2-3; D is perhaps TRBD2 (6 bases). V lost 3 bases and J lost 2, with 12 bases in between. The CDR3 loop spans 15 amino acids. The V gene's germline CDR1 is PRHDT and CDR2 FYEKMQ (reference sequence). Here the CDR3 DNA reads TGTGCCAGCAGCTTTGCTTGGGGACTCACAGATACGCAGTATTTT. Its protein is CASSFAWGLTDTQYF.

The chain combines TRBV9 with TRBJ2-7; TRBD2 agrees at 7 bases. CDR1 is SGDLS and CDR2 is YYNGEE in the germline V gene. Trimming took 1 base from V and 2 from J; bases not matched to a gene: 6. This CDR3 region has 15 residues. CDR3: CASSVSGTQTYEQYF. The CDR3 bases are TGTGCCAGCAGCGTAAGCGGGACTCAGACCTACGAGCAGTACTTC.

V is TRBV20-1 and J is TRBJ1-2; TRBD1 matches 9 bases. Germline-derived CDR1 and CDR2 are DFQATT and SNEGSKA (reference sequence). The CDR3 extends over 15 amino acids. Trimming took 1 base from V and 2 from J; bases not matched to a gene: 5. The CDR3 here is CSARGNRGQNYGYTF. The CDR3 DNA sequence: TGCAGTGCTAGAGGGAACAGGGGGCAGAACTATGGCTACACCTTC.

The genes are TRBV14 and TRBJ1-1; tentatively, D is TRBD1 (5 bases). V shed 4 bases and J shed 3 bases, with 18 bases lying between them. The CDR3 extends over 16 amino acids. The germline V gene has CDR1 SGHDN and CDR2 FVKESK. CDR3 DNA: TGTGCCAGCAGCCGCGAACCCACCTGGGGGTACACTGAAGCTTTCTTT. Translated: CASSREPTWGYTEAFF.

The chain uses TRBV18 and TRBJ2-1, with TRBD2 matching over 9 bases. Looked up from germline, CDR1 is KGHSH and CDR2 is LQKENI. J was trimmed by 8 bases and V by 3 bases; bases with no gene match: 11. This CDR3 region has 16 residues. The CDR3 sequence: CASSPYSGGHRDEQFF. In nucleotides, the CDR3 is TGTGCCAGCTCACCGTATAGCGGGGGTCATAGGGATGAGCAGTTCTTC.

Ten or more counts support this clonotype. Since a much larger clone is just one base distant, this may be a read error. The chain has TRBV7-2 and TRBJ2-6, with 7 bases matching TRBD2. Germline V lookup: CDR1 SGHTA, CDR2 FQGNSA. The CDR3 spans 14 residues. The CDR3, as DNA: TGTGCCAGCAGCCTAATGGGAGGGGCCAACGTCCGGACTTTC. Translating it yields CASSLMGGANVRTF.

This clonotype was seen only a few times. This sequence joins TRBV6-5 and TRBJ2-5; 9 bases map to TRBD1. CDR1 and CDR2 (germline): MNHEY, SVGAGI. Trimming removed 6 bases from V and 1 base from J; junction bases left unmatched: 6. The CDR3 is made up of 15 amino acids. The CDR3 DNA reads as TGTGCCAGCAGCTTAATGACAGGGGGCCAAGAGACCCAGTACTTC. It is translated as CASSLMTGGQETQYF.

V and J are TRBV11-3 and TRBJ2-7, with 9 bases identical to TRBD1. CDR1 is SGHNT, CDR2 YENEEA, per germline. The CDR3 is made up of 14 amino acids. The V gene end was trimmed by 7 bases and the J gene end by 5 bases; junction bases not matched to a gene: 9. The CDR3: CASNTGTGFDEQYF. CDR3 coding DNA: TGTGCCAGCAACACCGGGACAGGGTTCGACGAGCAGTACTTC. Variable domain in full (rest from reference TRBV11-3 and TRBJ2-7): EAGVVQSPRYKIIEKKQPVAFWCNPISGHNTLYWYLQNLGQGPELLIRYENEEAVDDSQLPKDRFSAERLKGVDSTLKIQPAELGDSAVYLCASNTGTGFDEQYFGPGTRLTVT.

In this sample, this clonotype turned up a few times. V usage is TRBV6-2 or TRBV6-3 and J usage is TRBJ2-3; the D gene is possibly TRBD2 (6 bases). Germline values: CDR1 MNHEY, CDR2 SVGEGT. This CDR3 spans 16 amino acids. V was clipped by 2 bases and J by 5 bases, with 17 bases between them. The CDR3 DNA reads TGTGCCAGCAGTTACGGTTGGAGACGGGGGAGAGATACGCAGTATTTT. This translates into CASSYGWRRGRDTQYF.

The V and J genes are TRBV7-9 and TRBJ1-6; tentative D call: TRBD1 (5 bases). Germline V gene data show CDR1 as SEHNR and CDR2 as FQNEAQ (reference sequence). This CDR3 has 16 amino acids. V lost 5 bases and J lost 0, with 11 bases in between. The CDR3 region is CASSRTKSSYNSPLHF. The CDR3 bases are TGTGCCAGCAGCCGGACAAAAAGCTCCTATAATTCACCCCTCCACTTT.

V usage is TRBV6-1 and J usage is TRBJ2-1; 8 nucleotides line up with TRBD1. The CDR3 is made up of 14 amino acids. Per germline, CDR1 MNHNS and CDR2 SASEGT. V lost 8 bases and J lost 8; bases outside the gene matches: 11. The CDR3 loop is CASAATMTGDEQFF. CDR3 DNA: TGTGCCAGCGCCGCGACTATGACAGGGGATGAGCAGTTCTTC.

This clonotype was observed a few times. This chain links TRBV9 with TRBJ1-2; TRBD1 matches 9 bases. This CDR3 is built from 16 residues. Germline values: CDR1 SGDLS, CDR2 YYNGEE. V lost 2 bases, J lost 4 bases, and 9 bases stayed unmatched. The CDR3 region is CASSVLGQGPLYGYTF. CDR3 in DNA: TGTGCCAGCAGCGTCCTGGGACAGGGCCCCCTCTATGGCTACACCTTC.

This clonotype was recorded a few times. This chain connects TRBV5-1 to TRBJ1-2; no clear D. The length of the CDR3 is 13 residues. Germline CDR1 is SGHRS and CDR2 is YFSETQ. Trimming pared 4 bases from V and 2 bases from J, leaving 9 bases between. This CDR3 reads CASSIDENYGYTF. The CDR3 coding sequence is TGCGCCAGCAGCATAGACGAAAACTATGGCTACACCTTC.